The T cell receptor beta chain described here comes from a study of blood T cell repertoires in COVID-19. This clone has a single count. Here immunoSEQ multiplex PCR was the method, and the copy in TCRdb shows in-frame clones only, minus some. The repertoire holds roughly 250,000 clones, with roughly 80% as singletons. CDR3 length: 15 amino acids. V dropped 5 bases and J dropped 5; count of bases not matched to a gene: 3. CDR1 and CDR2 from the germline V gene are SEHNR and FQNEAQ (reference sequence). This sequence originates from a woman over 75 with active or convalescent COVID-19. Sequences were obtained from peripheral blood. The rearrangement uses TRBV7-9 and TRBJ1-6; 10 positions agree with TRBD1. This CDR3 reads CASSIGQGDNSPLHF. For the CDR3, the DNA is TGTGCCAGCAGCATCGGACAGGGGGATAATTCACCCCTCCACTTT.